Following are 11 T cell receptor beta chains from one sample sequenced in a study of blood T cell repertoires in COVID-19. Sequencing used immunoSEQ multiplex PCR; TCRdb keeps in-frame clones, though not all of them. The sample has 110,000 to 150,000 clones; roughly 80% are singletons. Source material: peripheral blood. Receptors originate from a man aged 45-65 years with active or convalescent COVID-19.

V and J are TRBV27 and TRBJ1-5; the D gene is possibly TRBD1 (6 bases). V was clipped by 3 bases and J by 2 bases, with 8 bases between them. CDR1 is MNHEY and CDR2 is SMNVEV in the germline V gene (reference sequence). The CDR3 has 14 amino acids. The DNA of the CDR3 is TGTGCCAGCAGTTTTCAGGGGCGCAATCAGCCCCAGCATTTT. It codes for CASSFQGRNQPQHF.

The genes are TRBV28 and TRBJ1-5, with D possibly TRBD1 on 6 matching bases. V was shortened by 2 bases and J by 4 bases, with 12 bases between the two germline ends. The germline gives CDR1 MDHEN, CDR2 SYDVKM. The CDR3 sequence is 15 residues long. The CDR3 is CASSLIGQGNQPQHF. In DNA form, the CDR3 reads TGTGCCAGCAGTTTAATCGGGCAGGGGAATCAGCCCCAGCATTTT.

The V gene is TRBV3-1 (or the pseudogene TRBV3-2), the J gene TRBJ2-7; perhaps TRBD2 as D (7 bases). The CDR3 totals 15 residues. The V gene's germline CDR1 is LGHDT and CDR2 YNNKEL (reference sequence). V was shortened by 4 bases and J by 4 bases, with 17 bases between the two germline ends. For the CDR3, the DNA is TGTGCCAGCAGCCGGGGAGGGGGAGAAGCGTACGAGCAGTACTTC. It yields the protein CASSRGGGEAYEQYF.

The chain recombines TRBV10-3 with TRBJ1-1; D possibly corresponds to TRBD1 (5 bases). Germline CDR1 reads ENHRY; CDR2 reads SYGVKD. Deletions cut 3 bases from V and 6 bases from J, with 14 bases between. This CDR3 contains 14 residues. CDR3 bases: TGTGCCATCAGTGAAGCGGGGGAGCCCGCTGAAGCTTTCTTT. This gives the protein CAISEAGEPAEAFF.

This clone was seen only a few times. The J gene is TRBJ1-1, the V gene TRBV9, with D tentatively TRBD1 (6 bases). Germline assignment: CDR1 SGDLS and CDR2 YYNGEE. The V and J ends lost 2 bases and 0 bases respectively, with 11 bases between them. The CDR3 runs 15 residues. DNA of the CDR3: TGTGCCAGCAGCGTGGACAGTCTCATGAACACTGAAGCTTTCTTT. Its translation is CASSVDSLMNTEAFF.

The chain has TRBV5-6 and TRBJ1-5; D gene unclear. Trimming left V 3 bases short and J 7 bases short, with 8 bases between. Germline values: CDR1 SGHDT, CDR2 YYEEEE. This CDR3 has 12 residues. The CDR3 DNA is TGTGCCAGCAGCTCCCCGGGGCAGCCCCAGCATTTT. Its protein is CASSSPGQPQHF.

The V gene is TRBV7-3, the J gene TRBJ2-1; the match to TRBD1 covers 7 bases. The germline CDR1 and CDR2 sequences are SGHTA and FQGTGA. The length of the CDR3 is 14 residues. V shed 1 base, J shed 6 bases, and the junction held 3 bases outside the gene matches. CDR3 DNA sequence: TGTGCCAGCAGCTTAAGGGCAGGGGGCAATGAGCAGTTCTTC. Its translation is CASSLRAGGNEQFF.

This chain joins TRBV2 and TRBJ2-2; 9 nucleotides align to TRBD1. In germline, CDR1 is SNHLY, CDR2 FYNNEI. CDR3 length: 15 amino acids. V shed 5 bases, J shed 1 base, and the junction held 2 bases outside the gene matches. CDR3 amino acids: CASSRQGGNTGELFF. In DNA, the CDR3 is TGTGCCAGCAGTCGACAGGGGGGGAACACCGGGGAGCTGTTTTTT. Filled out from reference TRBV2 and TRBJ2-2, the complete variable domain reads EPEVTQTPSHQVTQMGQEVILRCVPISNHLYFYWYRQILGQKVEFLVSFYNNEISEKSEIFDDQFSVERPDGSNFTLKIRSTKLEDSAMYFCASSRQGGNTGELFFGEGSRLTVL.

This clone occurred many times. The chain joins TRBV29-1 to TRBJ2-7, with TRBD1 matching over 9 bases. Germline V gives CDR1 SQVTM, CDR2 ANQGSEA. The CDR3 totals 13 residues. J gave up 4 bases and V 5 bases, and 6 bases lay outside the gene matches. CDR3 bases: TGCAGCGTTCCGGGACAGGGCCTGTACGAGCAGTACTTC. Protein: CSVPGQGLYEQYF.

The rearrangement links TRBV27 to TRBJ2-1; 8 bases align to TRBD2. The CDR3 sequence is 15 residues long. CDR1 and CDR2 (germline): MNHEY, SMNVEV (reference sequence). Trimming cost V 7 bases and J 4 bases; bases outside gene matches: 9. For the CDR3, the DNA is TGTGCCAGCACCTCCCTAGCGGGTGTTTACAATGAGCAGTTCTTC. Residues: CASTSLAGVYNEQFF.

This sequence joins TRBV27 and TRBJ2-1; 8 bases fit TRBD1. Unmatched junction bases numbered 11, after V lost 7 bases and J lost 6 bases. The CDR3 is 15 residues long. CDR1 is MNHEY, CDR2 SMNVEV, per germline (reference sequence). CDR3 nucleotide sequence: TGTGCCAGCAACGTGCGACAGGGGTTTGGCAATGAGCAGTTCTTC. As protein: CASNVRQGFGNEQFF.